The 29 T cell receptor beta chains in this list originate from one sample, sequenced in a study of Graves' ophthalmopathy and Graves' hyperthyroidism. Amplified TCR beta CDR3 regions were obtained using RNA transcripts as template. After a first-round RT-PCR with HTBI primers, a second-round multiplex PCR was run. TCRdb re-analysed the multiplex PCR reads in MiXCR, keeping a single row per CDR3 protein. The sample records 650,000 to 900,000 distinct CDR3 sequences, roughly two fifths being singletons. The sequencing input was peripheral blood. These receptors were obtained from an adult man with Graves' ophthalmopathy.

This clonotype has just one count. The chain combines TRBV25-1 with TRBJ1-4; 7 bases map to TRBD1. The germline gives CDR1 MGHDK, CDR2 SYGVNS. The CDR3 consists of 15 residues. Losses at the gene ends were 5 bases for V and 8 bases for J; bases not matched to a gene: 11. DNA for the CDR3: TGTGCCAGCAGTTTATACGGACAGGTCAAGGAAAAACTGTTTTTT. It is translated as CASSLYGQVKEKLFF.

This clonotype was picked up a small number of times. This sequence joins TRBV20-1 and TRBJ1-5; the D is unclear. Between the trimmed V and J ends, which lost 3 bases and 0 bases, there was a span of 12 bases. The germline V gene encodes CDR1 DFQATT and CDR2 SNEGSKA (reference sequence). The CDR3 has 15 amino acids. The CDR3: CSASPLANSNQPQHF. CDR3 in DNA: TGCAGTGCTAGTCCACTGGCAAATAGCAATCAGCCCCAGCATTTT.

This clonotype was counted at least ten times. The chain combines TRBV18 with TRBJ1-2; D gene unclear. Trimming took 1 base from V and 7 from J, leaving 7 bases between them. Germline CDR1 reads KGHSH; CDR2 reads LQKENI. The CDR3 contains 12 residues. For the CDR3, the DNA is TGTGCCAGCTCACCACAGGGAATTGGCTACACCTTC. It specifies CASSPQGIGYTF.

This clonotype was seen many times. The chain combines TRBV2 with TRBJ1-3; the D gene is possibly TRBD1 (5 bases). The V gene lost 6 bases and the J gene lost 0 bases, with 12 bases spanning the gap. This CDR3 contains 15 residues. CDR1 and CDR2 from the germline V gene are SNHLY and FYNNEI. CDR3 nucleotide sequence: TGTGCCAGCAGGACGGGACTTTTCTCTGGAAACACCATATATTTT. Protein product: CASRTGLFSGNTIYF.

This clonotype has a count of ten or more. The chain recombines TRBV7-3 with TRBJ1-1, with D uncertain. The germline V gene encodes CDR1 SGHTA and CDR2 FQGTGA. This CDR3 spans 15 amino acids. V gave up 1 base and J gave up 0 bases, with 9 bases separating them. CDR3: CASSLRGVMNTEAFF. The DNA for the CDR3 is TGTGCCAGCAGCTTAAGGGGAGTCATGAACACTGAAGCTTTCTTT.

The chain couples TRBV20-1 to TRBJ1-6; possible D gene TRBD1, 5 bases. Trimming left V 5 bases short and J 7 bases short, with 18 bases between. This CDR3 contains 15 residues. From germline, CDR1 is DFQATT and CDR2 SNEGSKA (reference sequence). The CDR3, as DNA: TGCAGTGCTCCCCCCGCGGGGGGGAGGAATTCACCCCTCCACTTT. This sequence encodes CSAPPAGGRNSPLHF.

The J gene is TRBJ1-1, the V gene TRBV11-1; 7 nucleotides line up with TRBD1. Germline V gene lookup returns CDR1 SGHAT and CDR2 FQDESV (reference sequence). The CDR3 is 15 amino acids. Trimming cost V 3 bases and J 1 base; bases outside gene matches: 5. The CDR3 sequence: CASSFEGAGNTEAFF. The DNA of the CDR3 is TGTGCCAGCAGCTTCGAGGGGGCTGGGAACACTGAAGCTTTCTTT.

The CDR3 DNA reads TGTGCCAGCTTCCAGGGGGGGCGCGTCTACGAGCAGTACTTC. Translating it yields CASFQGGRVYEQYF. The chain recombines TRBV5-6 with TRBJ2-7; D might be TRBD1 or TRBD2, each matching 7 bases. Trimming cost V 7 bases and J 3 bases, with 17 bases left between them. The germline V gene has CDR1 SGHDT and CDR2 YYEEEE. The CDR3 length is 14 residues.

The CDR3 region has the DNA TGTGCCAGCAGTTACTCGATTGGCGGGAGGGAGCAAGAGACCCAGTACTTC. Residues: CASSYSIGGREQETQYF. J is TRBJ2-5 and V is TRBV2; 9 nucleotides line up with TRBD2. Per the germline V gene, CDR1 is SNHLY and CDR2 is FYNNEI. V shed 5 bases, J shed 2 bases, and the junction held 12 bases outside the gene matches. The CDR3 spans 17 residues.

At least ten counts were recorded for this clonotype. The CDR3 region is CASSPGQVSYEQYF. CDR3 in DNA: TGTGCCAGTAGTCCCGGACAGGTTTCCTACGAGCAGTACTTC. The chain combines TRBV7-9 with TRBJ2-7; 7 bases match TRBD1. Germline V CDR1 and CDR2: SEHNR, FQNEAQ (reference sequence). The J segment lost 1 base and the V segment lost 9 bases, leaving 9 bases of the junction unmatched. CDR3 size: 14 residues.

This clonotype was detected only a few times. The chain carries TRBV20-1 and TRBJ2-7; D unclear. Germline-derived CDR1 and CDR2 are DFQATT and SNEGSKA (reference sequence). Trimming removed 6 bases from V and 0 bases from J, with 9 bases in between. The CDR3 has 12 residues. The CDR3 bases are TGCAGTGCCTCTAGTCACTCCTACGAGCAGTACTTC. Translating gives CSASSHSYEQYF.

Notes on this clonotype: Here the CDR3 omits its conserved ending phenylalanine or tryptophan, so a read error is the likely source. The limits of the CDR3 on the DNA are not certain, so only TCRdb's listed CDR3 is given. The chain uses TRBV7-9 and TRBJ2-2; the table's TRBD1 call for D was not verified on the DNA. Germline V gives CDR1 SEHNR, CDR2 FQNEAQ (reference sequence). Counting both end residues, the CDR3 totals 8 amino acids. CDR3 loop: CASSDRGQ.

Concerning this clonotype: One base away lies a much larger clone, so this may be a sequencing read error. This chain uses TRBV7-3 with TRBJ2-7; D perhaps matches TRBD1 (6 bases). Per germline, CDR1 SGHTA and CDR2 FQGTGA. This CDR3 region has 12 residues. The CDR3 region has the DNA TGTGCCGGCAGCTCCCTCAGGGGCGCCCAGTACTTC. This gives the protein CAGSSLRGAQYF.

At least ten counts were recorded for this clonotype. One junction end disagrees with the germline gene, perhaps due to a read error. The chain uses TRBV10-3 and TRBJ1-2; D possibly corresponds to TRBD1 (6 bases). In germline, CDR1 is ENHRY, CDR2 SYGVKD. This CDR3 comprises 15 residues. For the CDR3, the DNA is TGTGCCAGCAGTGAATCAACAGGGACGGGCTATGGCTACACCTTC. Translating gives CASSESTGTGYGYTF.

The table lists this clonotype with many counts. This rearrangement joins TRBV29-1 to TRBJ1-2; D possibly corresponds to TRBD1 (5 bases). V lost 6 bases and J lost 6, with 17 bases in between. Germline V CDR1 and CDR2: SQVTM, ANQGSEA. This CDR3 region has 13 residues. The CDR3 protein is CSVSEARGDGYTF. CDR3 nucleotides: TGCAGCGTGTCAGAGGCTAGGGGAGATGGCTACACCTTC.

This clonotype has more than one count but fewer than ten. The chain combines TRBV7-9 with TRBJ2-5; D not certain. The CDR3 covers 15 residues. CDR1 and CDR2 from the germline V gene are SEHNR and FQNEAQ (reference sequence). Trimming shortened V by 3 bases and J by 2 bases, and 13 bases separated the two germline ends. The CDR3 nucleotides are TGTGCCAGCAGCTTCGGTATAGGGATACAAGAGACCCAGTACTTC. It translates to CASSFGIGIQETQYF.

V usage is TRBV28 and J usage is TRBJ2-7; 8 bases line up with TRBD1. This CDR3 contains 15 residues. V was clipped by 5 bases and J by 2 bases; unmatched bases: 8. Germline-derived CDR1 and CDR2 are MDHEN and SYDVKM. CDR3 region: CASSGGTGYTYEQYF. CDR3 nucleotides: TGTGCCAGCAGTGGCGGGACAGGCTACACCTACGAGCAGTACTTC.

This clonotype is a singleton in its sample. The chain joins TRBV15 to TRBJ2-3; TRBD2 matches at 13 bases. The CDR3 covers 16 residues. V gave up 5 bases and J gave up 4 bases; unmatched junction bases: 6. Germline assignment: CDR1 LNHNV and CDR2 YYDKDF (reference sequence). CDR3 residues: CATSARLAGGSDTQYF. In DNA, the CDR3 is TGTGCCACCAGCGCAAGACTAGCGGGAGGATCAGATACGCAGTATTTT.

This clonotype came up a few times. J is TRBJ1-1 and V is TRBV5-6; a possible D gene is TRBD1 (5 bases). The germline V gene has CDR1 SGHDT and CDR2 YYEEEE. This CDR3 is built from 15 residues. The ends were cut back, 3 bases at V and 4 bases at J, with 16 bases in the middle. CDR3 protein: CASSSQGRVSTEAFF. The CDR3 DNA sequence: TGTGCCAGCAGCTCCCAGGGCAGGGTGAGCACTGAAGCTTTCTTT.

Concerning this clonotype: An end of the junction does not agree with germline; a read error may underlie this. The V gene is TRBV5-1, the J gene TRBJ2-7; 12 bases fit TRBD2. CDR1 is SGHRS, CDR2 YFSETQ, per germline. CDR3 size: 17 residues. This CDR3 reads CASSVRLAGAFSYEQYF. DNA for the CDR3: TGTGCCAGCAGCGTGAGACTAGCGGGAGCTTTCTCCTACGAGCAGTACTTC.

The rearrangement uses TRBV14 and TRBJ1-4, with D unclear. CDR1 and CDR2 (germline): SGHDN, FVKESK. The ends were cut back, 4 bases at V and 10 bases at J, with 16 bases in the middle. This CDR3 contains 14 residues. The CDR3 region is CASSRPGREGKLFF. CDR3 nucleotides: TGTGCCAGCAGCCGACCCGGTAGGGAGGGAAAACTGTTTTTT.

The gene calls are TRBV15 and TRBJ2-3, with D possibly TRBD2 on 6 matching bases. Trimming left V 1 base short and J 4 bases short, with 6 bases between. Germline CDR1 is LNHNV and CDR2 is YYDKDF (reference sequence). CDR3 length equals 13 residues. The CDR3 here is CATSRGGADTQYF. The CDR3 DNA reads TGTGCCACCAGCAGAGGGGGGGCAGATACGCAGTATTTT. Drawing the rest from reference TRBV15 and TRBJ2-3, the complete variable domain is DAMVIQNPRYQVTQFGKPVTLSCSQTLNHNVMYWYQQKSSQAPKLLFHYYDKDFNNEADTPDNFQSRRPNTSFCFLDIRSPGLGDTAMYLCATSRGGADTQYFGPGTRLTVL.

The count of this clonotype is one. This sequence joins TRBV2 and TRBJ1-4; D gene unclear. Trimming removed 8 bases from V and 3 bases from J, with 10 bases in between. Per germline, CDR1 SNHLY and CDR2 FYNNEI. CDR3 length equals 13 residues. The CDR3 DNA sequence: TGTGCCAGCGGACCTAGGGCTAATGAAAAACTGTTTTTT. Encoded protein: CASGPRANEKLFF.

There are many counts of this clonotype. The chain couples TRBV10-3 to TRBJ1-4, with TRBD1 as a possible D gene (6 bases). This CDR3 has 16 residues. V was pared by 6 bases and J by 4 bases, with 18 bases between. CDR1 is ENHRY and CDR2 is SYGVKD in the germline V gene. The CDR3 coding sequence is TGTGCCATCAGGAGTGGGGGGGCCGAGGATAATGAAAAACTGTTTTTT. It encodes CAIRSGGAEDNEKLFF.

This clonotype was found a few times. The chain is built from TRBV6-6 and TRBJ1-5; 8 bases are a match to TRBD1. Germline V lookup: CDR1 MNHNY, CDR2 SVGAGI (reference sequence). V trimming: 8 bases; J trimming: 4 bases; junction bases outside the gene matches: 4. CDR3 length: 13 residues. CDR3 bases: TGTGCCAGCCTGGACAGGGCAAATCAGCCCCAGCATTTT. Amino acid sequence: CASLDRANQPQHF.

Ten or more counts support this clonotype. V is TRBV2 and J is TRBJ1-1; D is undetermined. The CDR3 consists of 12 residues. Germline loops: CDR1 SNHLY, CDR2 FYNNEI. Trimming removed 3 bases at V and 4 bases at J, with 6 bases between. The CDR3, as DNA: TGTGCCAGCAGTGACTCTCCCACTGAAGCTTTCTTT. It specifies CASSDSPTEAFF.

This clonotype was recorded only once. The chain uses TRBV7-6 and TRBJ1-2; D gene ambiguous. Germline CDR1 is SGHVS and CDR2 is FNYEAQ. The CDR3 totals 13 residues. V shed 6 bases and J shed 1 base, with 9 bases lying between them. The CDR3 DNA is TGTGCCAGCAGGATACGAGGTAACTATGGCTACACCTTC. Its protein is CASRIRGNYGYTF.

The rearrangement joins TRBV7-2 to TRBJ2-7; D is possibly TRBD1 (5 bases). Germline V lookup: CDR1 SGHTA, CDR2 FQGNSA. The CDR3 is 15 amino acids. The ends were cut back, 5 bases at V and 2 bases at J, with 16 bases in the middle. The CDR3 protein is CASSPDKGPTYEQYF. CDR3 DNA: TGTGCCAGCAGCCCGGACAAGGGGCCGACCTACGAGCAGTACTTC.

The chain carries TRBV25-1 and TRBJ1-6; TRBD1 matches 10 bases. The CDR3 loop spans 15 amino acids. Looked up from germline, CDR1 is MGHDK and CDR2 is SYGVNS. The V gene end was trimmed by 6 bases and the J gene end by 10 bases; junction bases not matched to a gene: 9. The DNA of the CDR3 is TGTGCCAGCAGGGCCGGGACAGGGGCTGGATCACCCCTCCACTTT. Translation gives CASRAGTGAGSPLHF.